The 31 T cell receptor beta chains below were found in one sample sequenced in a study of blood T cell repertoires in COVID-19. Libraries were prepared by immunoSEQ multiplex PCR; TCRdb keeps only in-frame clonotypes and omits some of them. The sample holds 35,000 to 45,000 clones, 79% seen once. Sequences were obtained from peripheral blood. These receptor sequences come from a man aged 65 to 85 with acute or convalescent COVID-19.

The J gene is TRBJ2-3, the V gene TRBV5-1; tentative D call: TRBD2 (5 bases). The germline V gene has CDR1 SGHRS and CDR2 YFSETQ. V gave up 2 bases and J gave up 3 bases, with 13 bases separating them. The CDR3 runs 15 residues. The CDR3 sequence: CASSFVGSSTDTQYF. The CDR3 bases are TGCGCCAGCAGCTTTGTTGGGAGTAGTACAGATACGCAGTATTTT.

The chain couples TRBV9 to TRBJ2-2; TRBD2 matches 10 bases. Germline CDR1 reads SGDLS; CDR2 reads YYNGEE. J gave up 4 bases and V 4 bases, and 7 bases lay outside the gene matches. The CDR3 runs 16 residues. CDR3 residues: CASSPLAGQSTGELFF. In DNA, the CDR3 is TGTGCCAGCAGCCCACTAGCGGGACAAAGCACCGGGGAGCTGTTTTTT.

The V call is TRBV3-1 (or the pseudogene TRBV3-2), the J call TRBJ1-2, with D perhaps matching TRBD1 (6 bases). CDR1 is LGHDT and CDR2 is YNNKEL in the germline V gene (reference sequence). V shed 4 bases and J shed 2 bases, with 11 bases lying between them. The CDR3 runs 14 residues. The CDR3 region has the DNA TGTGCCAGCAGCCCCTCTGGACAGAACTATGGCTACACCTTC. It encodes CASSPSGQNYGYTF.

This clone was counted only a few times. The CDR3 here is CASSLRASGSSNTGELFF. The CDR3 DNA is TGTGCCAGCAGCTTACGGGCTAGCGGGAGTAGTAACACCGGGGAGCTGTTTTTT. The chain joins TRBV7-3 to TRBJ2-2; TRBD2 aligns across 10 bases. The CDR3 totals 18 residues. Losses at the gene ends were 2 bases for V and 2 bases for J; bases not matched to a gene: 8. CDR1 is SGHTA, CDR2 FQGTGA, per germline.

The chain joins TRBV18 to TRBJ2-7; weak D call: TRBD2 (5 bases). The germline V and J ends were trimmed by 0 bases and 7 bases, with 13 bases remaining between them. This CDR3 comprises 14 residues. Germline CDR1 and CDR2: KGHSH and LQKENI. CDR3 residues: CASSPPGKTGEQYF. In DNA, the CDR3 is TGTGCCAGCTCACCACCTGGGAAAACGGGAGAGCAGTACTTC.

The chain joins TRBV9 to TRBJ1-1, with a tentative D call TRBD1 (5 bases). Deletions cut 4 bases from V and 0 bases from J, with 7 bases between. The CDR3 is 13 amino acids. The V gene's germline CDR1 is SGDLS and CDR2 YYNGEE. The CDR3 DNA sequence: TGTGCCAGCAGCAAGGACATGAACACTGAAGCTTTCTTT. Translating it yields CASSKDMNTEAFF.

The rearrangement joins TRBV6-1 to TRBJ1-3; tentatively, D is TRBD1 (5 bases). The V end was cut by 0 bases, the J end by 2 bases, with 11 bases between. CDR3 length equals 16 residues. CDR1 is MNHNS and CDR2 is SASEGT in the germline V gene. The CDR3 bases are TGTGCCAGCAGTGAAGCGCTCGGGGGACCTGGAAACACCATATATTTT. Its translation: CASSEALGGPGNTIYF.

CDR3 sequence reads: CASSLTGAETQYF. CDR3 in DNA: TGTGCCAGCAGCTTGACAGGGGCCGAGACCCAGTACTTC. V is TRBV7-3 and J is TRBJ2-5; 8 bases match TRBD1. The CDR3 contains 13 residues. The germline CDR1 and CDR2 sequences are SGHTA and FQGTGA. Unmatched junction bases numbered 2, after V lost 3 bases and J lost 5 bases. Using reference TRBV7-3 and TRBJ2-5 for the parts outside the CDR3, the full variable domain is GAGVSQTPSNKVTEKGKYVELRCDPISGHTALYWYRQSLGQGPEFLIYFQGTGAADDSGLPNDRFFAVRPEGSVSTLKIQRTERGDSAVYLCASSLTGAETQYFGPGTRLLVL.

V gene TRBV4-3 combines with J gene TRBJ1-1; 8 bases map to TRBD1. Germline CDR1 LGHNA, CDR2 YSLEER. V shed 0 bases and J 5 bases; nucleotides not matched to a gene: 2. CDR3 length equals 14 residues. This CDR3 is CASSQDRGLTEAFF. CDR3 nucleotides: TGCGCCAGCAGCCAAGACAGGGGGCTTACTGAAGCTTTCTTT.

The chain links TRBV19 to TRBJ2-7, with 7 bases identical to TRBD1. This CDR3 is 14 amino acids long. CDR1 and CDR2 from the germline V gene are LNHDA and SQIVND (reference sequence). The V and J ends lost 5 bases and 7 bases, in that order; junction bases with no gene match: 11. The DNA for the CDR3 is TGTGCCAGTAGTGTATACAGGGGCCTGGGGGAGCAGTACTTC. Protein: CASSVYRGLGEQYF.

The chain employs TRBV11-2 and TRBJ2-7; 9 bases agree with TRBD1. This CDR3 has 15 residues. V shed 0 bases, J shed 3 bases, and the junction held 3 bases outside the gene matches. In germline, CDR1 is SGHAT, CDR2 FQNNGV. This CDR3 reads CASSLDPGQGYEQYF. CDR3 sequence (DNA): TGTGCCAGCAGCTTAGATCCGGGACAGGGCTACGAGCAGTACTTC.

The V gene is TRBV13, the J gene TRBJ2-7; 9 nucleotides agree with TRBD2. V shed 8 bases and J 6 bases; nucleotides not matched to a gene: 17. Germline V gene data show CDR1 as PRHDT and CDR2 as FYEKMQ (reference sequence). There are 16 residues in the CDR3. DNA of the CDR3: TGTGCCAGCTCGGGACTAGCACAGAGCGGCCCCACCGAGCAGTACTTC. Residues: CASSGLAQSGPTEQYF. Using reference TRBV13 and TRBJ2-7 for the parts outside the CDR3, the full variable domain is AAGVIQSPRHLIKEKRETATLKCYPIPRHDTVYWYQQGPGQDPQFLISFYEKMQSDKGSIPDRFSAQQFSDYHSELNMSSLELGDSALYFCASSGLAQSGPTEQYFGPGTRLTVT.

The rearrangement uses TRBV10-3 and TRBJ2-3, with D possibly matching TRBD2 (8 bases). Trimming cost V 3 bases and J 2 bases, with 12 bases left between them. The CDR3 totals 15 residues. Germline CDR1 reads ENHRY; CDR2 reads SYGVKD. The CDR3 region is CAISDSGTVTDTQYF. The CDR3 DNA follows: TGTGCCATCAGTGATAGCGGGACAGTCACAGATACGCAGTATTTT.

The rearrangement links TRBV6-5 to TRBJ1-1, with 8 bases lining up with TRBD1. CDR3 length: 14 amino acids. Per germline, CDR1 MNHEY and CDR2 SVGAGI. V gave up 6 bases and J gave up 5 bases; unmatched junction bases: 8. CDR3 loop: CASSFQGARTEAFF. CDR3 sequence (DNA): TGTGCCAGCAGCTTCCAGGGGGCGCGGACTGAAGCTTTCTTT.

The chain uses TRBV24-1 and TRBJ1-2, with 8 bases lining up with TRBD1. This CDR3 spans 14 amino acids. Trimming at V came to 3 bases and at J to 8 bases, leaving 7 bases not matched to a gene. Germline CDR1 is KGHDR and CDR2 is SFDVKD. This chain's CDR3 is CATSDTRTGNGYTF. CDR3 nucleotides: TGTGCCACCAGTGATACCCGGACAGGGAACGGCTACACCTTC.

In nucleotides, the CDR3 is TGCGCCAGCAGCTTGGAACCGGGAAAATCCTACGAGCAGTACTTC. Translating gives CASSLEPGKSYEQYF. V usage is TRBV5-1 and J usage is TRBJ2-7; tentatively, D is TRBD2 (5 bases). V lost 0 bases to trimming and J lost 1 base, with 11 bases between them. The germline V gene encodes CDR1 SGHRS and CDR2 YFSETQ. CDR3 size: 15 residues.

The chain has TRBV3-1 (or the pseudogene TRBV3-2) and TRBJ1-3, with D tentatively TRBD1 (5 bases). Per germline, CDR1 LGHDT and CDR2 YNNKEL (reference sequence). This CDR3 has 14 residues. Trimming took off 6 bases at V and 8 bases at J, with 17 bases between the two ends. CDR3 in DNA: TGTGCCAGCAGGTCCCGGTTTGGAGGGGACACCATATATTTT. It yields the protein CASRSRFGGDTIYF.

This chain uses TRBV9 with TRBJ2-2; 10 nucleotides line up with TRBD2. CDR1 and CDR2 from the germline V gene are SGDLS and YYNGEE. This CDR3 contains 16 residues. Trimming removed 4 bases from V and 7 bases from J; junction bases left unmatched: 10. Here the CDR3 DNA reads TGTGCCAGCAGCCCTCCGGGAGCGGGAGGGGTCGGGGAGCTGTTTTTT. Translation: CASSPPGAGGVGELFF.

The genes are TRBV7-9 and TRBJ1-2; D is unresolved. Germline assignment: CDR1 SEHNR and CDR2 FQNEAQ (reference sequence). The CDR3 has 13 residues. V lost 4 bases to trimming and J lost 4 bases, with 10 bases between them. CDR3 in amino acids: CASSSGSPYGYTF. CDR3 in DNA: TGTGCCAGCAGCTCCGGGTCTCCCTATGGCTACACCTTC.

The J gene is TRBJ1-2, the V gene TRBV7-9; 10 bases map to TRBD1. Germline V CDR1 and CDR2: SEHNR, FQNEAQ (reference sequence). The CDR3 totals 15 residues. Germline trimming cut 1 base from V and 6 bases from J; bases unmatched to any gene: 5. CDR3 bases: TGTGCCAGCAGCTTAGGAGCCGACAGGGGGCATGGCTACACCTTC. It specifies CASSLGADRGHGYTF.

The chain combines TRBV3-1 (or the pseudogene TRBV3-2) with TRBJ1-5; 9 nucleotides align to TRBD1. This CDR3 spans 17 amino acids. Germline CDR1 reads LGHDT; CDR2 reads YNNKEL (reference sequence). V trimming: 2 bases; J trimming: 8 bases; junction bases outside the gene matches: 13. The CDR3 protein is CASSQFAPGQGMEPQHF. CDR3 nucleotide sequence: TGTGCCAGCAGCCAATTTGCCCCGGGACAGGGCATGGAGCCCCAGCATTTT.

V usage is TRBV5-1 and J usage is TRBJ1-1; 9 positions match TRBD1. V shed 4 bases, J shed 1 base, and the junction held 2 bases outside the gene matches. The CDR3 extends over 14 amino acids. Germline values: CDR1 SGHRS, CDR2 YFSETQ. CDR3: CASSDRGSNTEAFF. The CDR3, as DNA: TGCGCCAGCAGCGACAGGGGGTCGAACACTGAAGCTTTCTTT. The full variable domain, its missing parts supplied by reference TRBV5-1 and TRBJ1-1, is KAGVTQTPRYLIKTRGQQVTLSCSPISGHRSVSWYQQTPGQGLQFLFEYFSETQRNKGNFPGRFSGRQFSNSRSEMNVSTLELGDSALYLCASSDRGSNTEAFFGQGTRLTVV.

This chain links TRBV7-2 with TRBJ1-2; 7 bases map to TRBD1. Germline V gene data show CDR1 as SGHTA and CDR2 as FQGNSA. J was trimmed by 3 bases and V by 5 bases; bases with no gene match: 12. CDR3 length equals 16 residues. The CDR3 loop reads CASSPSQGEKYYGYTF. In nucleotides, the CDR3 is TGTGCCAGCAGCCCTTCTCAGGGGGAAAAGTACTATGGCTACACCTTC. The full variable domain, with the rest looked up from reference TRBV7-2 and TRBJ1-2, is GAGVSQSPSNKVTEKGKDVELRCDPISGHTALYWYRQSLGQGLEFLIYFQGNSAPDKSGLPSDRFSAERTGGSVSTLTIQRTQQEDSAVYLCASSPSQGEKYYGYTFGSGTRLTVV.

The V gene is TRBV21-1, the J gene TRBJ2-1; the table names TRBD2, a call not compared with the DNA. TRBV21-1 is a documented pseudogene. This CDR3 has 14 residues. DNA for the CDR3: TGTGCCAGTTTTCTAGCGGTCTTTTACAATGAGCAGTTCTTC. Translating gives CASFLAVFYNEQFF.

The chain joins TRBV6-6 to TRBJ2-5, with 7 bases identical to TRBD1. V gave up 5 bases and J gave up 5 bases; unmatched junction bases: 14. Germline V gene data show CDR1 as MNHNY and CDR2 as SVGAGI (reference sequence). The CDR3 totals 16 residues. CDR3 bases: TGTGCCAGCAGTCGATCTTCCGGGACAGCGTTGGAGACCCAGTACTTC. Its translation is CASSRSSGTALETQYF.

The J gene is TRBJ2-3, the V gene TRBV28, with TRBD2 matching over 10 bases. V shed 6 bases, J shed 0 bases, and the junction held 6 bases outside the gene matches. CDR3 length: 16 residues. CDR1 is MDHEN and CDR2 is SYDVKM in the germline V gene. The CDR3: CASRIQTSGSTDTQYF. The CDR3 nucleotides read TGTGCCAGCAGGATCCAGACTAGCGGGAGCACAGATACGCAGTATTTT.

Only a few counts were recorded for this clone. The rearrangement links TRBV27 to TRBJ2-7; perhaps TRBD1 as D (6 bases). CDR3 length: 14 residues. V was cut by 6 bases and J by 3 bases, with 15 bases left in between. CDR1 is MNHEY, CDR2 SMNVEV, per germline (reference sequence). The CDR3 DNA is TGTGCCAGCAGCCTTATCGACAGGATCTACGAGCAGTACTTC. It translates to CASSLIDRIYEQYF.

The chain joins TRBV6-4 to TRBJ2-7; 8 nucleotides agree with TRBD2. Losses at the gene ends were 8 bases for V and 2 bases for J; bases not matched to a gene: 14. This CDR3 is built from 16 residues. Germline values: CDR1 MRHNA, CDR2 SNTAGT. CDR3 protein: CASSSPGTRSPYEQYF. The DNA of the CDR3 is TGTGCCAGCTCTTCCCCCGGGACTAGAAGCCCCTACGAGCAGTACTTC.

This sequence joins TRBV6-5 and TRBJ1-1; D possibly corresponds to TRBD1 (5 bases). V was shortened by 8 bases and J by 6 bases, with 16 bases between the two germline ends. CDR1 MNHEY and CDR2 SVGAGI come from the germline V gene. The CDR3 loop spans 13 amino acids. The CDR3 nucleotides are TGTGCCAGCGACCTCGTGGGGGAGGCTGAAGCTTTCTTT. It translates to CASDLVGEAEAFF.

The chain combines TRBV7-2 with TRBJ2-1, with D perhaps TRBD2 (6 bases). The length of the CDR3 is 16 residues. CDR1 and CDR2 from the germline V gene are SGHTA and FQGNSA. The germline V and J ends were trimmed by 5 bases and 1 base, with 15 bases remaining between them. Here the CDR3 reads CASSVAGTPSYNEQFF. The CDR3 DNA sequence: TGTGCCAGCAGCGTCGCCGGGACTCCTTCCTACAATGAGCAGTTCTTC. The entire variable domain, with the rest obtained from reference TRBV7-2 and TRBJ2-1, is as follows: GAGVSQSPSNKVTEKGKDVELRCDPISGHTALYWYRQSLGQGLEFLIYFQGNSAPDKSGLPSDRFSAERTGGSVSTLTIQRTQQEDSAVYLCASSVAGTPSYNEQFFGPGTRLTVL.

This clone appeared once. The chain combines TRBV5-1 with TRBJ1-1, with 7 bases lining up with TRBD1. CDR1 is SGHRS, CDR2 YFSETQ, per germline. Unmatched junction bases numbered 7, after V lost 3 bases and J lost 5 bases. The CDR3 covers 14 residues. This CDR3 reads CASSSGQRGTEAFF. CDR3 coding DNA: TGCGCCAGCAGCTCGGGACAGAGAGGAACTGAAGCTTTCTTT.